This TCR beta chain originates from a study of beta chain features in type 1 diabetes. Findings of the study overall: When Type 1 diabetes patients were examined, their TCRB CDR3s proved moderately but significantly shorter in all four CD4+ subsets.

Germline V gene lookup returns CDR1 MGHRA and CDR2 YSYEKL. Trimming removed 4 bases at V and 2 bases at J, with 6 bases between. The CDR3 is 14 residues long. On this clone: Its antigen is not identified.

Sequenced material consisted of expressed TCRB transcripts (all of the isolated RNA was reverse transcribed). Deep immunoSEQ sequencing covered naive, central memory and regulatory T cell samples. Sequenced by immunoSEQ multiplex PCR; TCRdb stores in-frame clones only, minus some. This table holds hundreds of thousands of clones, 13% found once. Sequencing input: naive CD4+ T cells from blood. This sequence joins TRBV4-1 and TRBJ2-6, with D uncertain. The receptor was isolated from a man aged 18 to 29 with type 1 diabetes. CDR3 nucleotide sequence: TGCGCCAGCAGCCGAGACACTGGGGCCAACGTCCTGACTTTC. It encodes CASSRDTGANVLTF.